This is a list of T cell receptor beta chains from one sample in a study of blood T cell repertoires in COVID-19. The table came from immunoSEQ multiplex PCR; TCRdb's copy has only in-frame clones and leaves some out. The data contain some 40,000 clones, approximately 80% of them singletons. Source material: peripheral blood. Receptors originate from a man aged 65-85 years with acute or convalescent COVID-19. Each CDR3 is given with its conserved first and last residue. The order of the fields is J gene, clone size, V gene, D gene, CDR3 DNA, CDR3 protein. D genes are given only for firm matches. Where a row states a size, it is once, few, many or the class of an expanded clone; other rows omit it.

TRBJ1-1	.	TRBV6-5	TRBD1	TGTGCCAGCGGAGGGACAGGTGAAGCTTTCTTT	CASGGTGEAFF
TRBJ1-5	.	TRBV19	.	TGTGCCAGTAGTGGTCCAGGGAAAGGCAATCAGCCCCAGCATTTT	CASSGPGKGNQPQHF
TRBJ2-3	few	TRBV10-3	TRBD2	TGTGCCATCAGTGCAGGACTAGCGGGGTATGGCACAGATACGCAGTATTTT	CAISAGLAGYGTDTQYF
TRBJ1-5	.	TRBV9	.	TGTGCCAGCAGCCCAGGTTCGTCTCAGCCCCAGCATTTT	CASSPGSSQPQHF
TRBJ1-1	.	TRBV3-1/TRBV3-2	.	TGTGCCAGCAGCCAAGATCTCGGACTTCCTAACACTGAAGCTTTCTTT	CASSQDLGLPNTEAFF
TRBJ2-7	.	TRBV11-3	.	TGTGCCAGCAGCTTAGACAGATCCTACGAGCAGTACTTC	CASSLDRSYEQYF
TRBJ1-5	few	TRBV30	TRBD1	TGTGCCTGGAGTTACAGGGGTGGCAATCAGCCCCAGCATTTT	CAWSYRGGNQPQHF
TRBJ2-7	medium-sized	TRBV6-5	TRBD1	TGTGCCAGCAGTTACTCGACAGGGGGTAACTACGAGCAGTACTTC	CASSYSTGGNYEQYF
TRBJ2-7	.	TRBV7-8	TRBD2	TGTGCCAGCAGCCGGACTAGCGGGGGCCCCCTCTCCTACGAGCAGTACTTC	CASSRTSGGPLSYEQYF
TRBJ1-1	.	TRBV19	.	TGTGCCAGTAGTAAACGGACTGAAGCTTTCTTT	CASSKRTEAFF
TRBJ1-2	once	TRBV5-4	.	TGTGCCAGCAACCCTGGGACTGGCCCCTATGGCTACACCTTC	CASNPGTGPYGYTF
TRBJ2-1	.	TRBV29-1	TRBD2	TGCAGCGTTGAAGGGCCTAGCGGGGGCCTCATATCCTACAATGAGCAGTTCTTC	CSVEGPSGGLISYNEQFF
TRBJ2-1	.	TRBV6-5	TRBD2	TGTGCCAGCACCTTACGGGGGGGCCGAGGAAATGAGCAGTTCTTC	CASTLRGGRGNEQFF
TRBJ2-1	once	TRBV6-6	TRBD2	TGTGCCAGCAGTGCAACCGGGACTAGTGCGTTCTTC	CASSATGTSAFF
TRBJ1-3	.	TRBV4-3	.	TGCGCCAGCAGCCAAGAATTAATAGGAAACACCATATATTTT	CASSQELIGNTIYF
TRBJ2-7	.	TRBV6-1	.	TGTGCCAGCAGTGATGAGGGTGGCGTCAGGAGCTACGAGCAGTACTTC	CASSDEGGVRSYEQYF
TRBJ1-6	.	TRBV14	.	TGTGCCAGCAGTCGAGGTCTGACAGCCAATAATTCACCCCTCCACTTT	CASSRGLTANNSPLHF
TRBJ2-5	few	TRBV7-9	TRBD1	TGTGCCAGCAGCCTACGAAAGACAGGGAAAGAGACCCAGTACTTC	CASSLRKTGKETQYF
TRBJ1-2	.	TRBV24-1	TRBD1	TGTGCCACCAGTGATTCCCGGACAGGGGACTATGGCTACACCTTC	CATSDSRTGDYGYTF
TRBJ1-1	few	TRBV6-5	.	TGTGCCAGCAGTAGGAAACAGGCCACGAACACTGAAGCTTTCTTT	CASSRKQATNTEAFF
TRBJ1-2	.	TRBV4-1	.	TGCGCCAGCAGCCAAGGAACAGTCCCTAACTATGGCTACACCTTC	CASSQGTVPNYGYTF
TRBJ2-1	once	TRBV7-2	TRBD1	TGTGCCAGCAGCCTACAGGGGTACAGTGAGCAGTTCTTC	CASSLQGYSEQFF
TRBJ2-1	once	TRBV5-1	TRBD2	TGCGCCAGCACCGAAAGCGGGGGGGCCTTCAATGAGCAGTTCTTC	CASTESGGAFNEQFF
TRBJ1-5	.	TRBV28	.	TGTGCCAGCAGTTTGGGGGACTATACGCAGCCCCAGCATTTT	CASSLGDYTQPQHF
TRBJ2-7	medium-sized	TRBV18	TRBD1	TGTGCCAGCTCGCAAGGGACAGGGGACCACCCCTACGAGCAGTACTTC	CASSQGTGDHPYEQYF
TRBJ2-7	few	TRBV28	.	TGTGCCAGCAGTTTCAGGGGTGACGTGTACGAGCAGTACTTC	CASSFRGDVYEQYF
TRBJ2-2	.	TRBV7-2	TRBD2	TGTGCCAGCAGCCAGACTAGCATGCCTGGGGAGCTGTTTTTT	CASSQTSMPGELFF
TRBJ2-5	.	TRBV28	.	TGTGCCAGCAGCTGGGGGCACGAGACCCAGTACTTC	CASSWGHETQYF
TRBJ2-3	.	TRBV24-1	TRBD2	TGTGCCACCAGTGACCAGTCCCAACCGGGACTAGCGGGGGGCAAGTCTCCTAGCACAGATACGCAGTATTTT	CATSDQSQPGLAGGKSPSTDTQYF
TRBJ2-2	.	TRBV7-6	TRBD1	TGTGCCAGCAGCTCGGACAGGGGGGTCACCGGGGAGCTGTTTTTT	CASSSDRGVTGELFF
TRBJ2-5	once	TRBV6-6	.	TGTGCCAGCAGTCTACTTACCTCAGGGGCCGGGCGTGAGACCCAGTACTTC	CASSLLTSGAGRETQYF
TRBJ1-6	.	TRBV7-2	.	TGTGCCAGCAGCTTAGACCCGGTTTCACCCCTCCACTTT	CASSLDPVSPLHF
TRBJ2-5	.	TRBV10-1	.	TGCGCCAGCAGTGAGTCGGTCCCGAGGGACCAAGAGACCCAGTACTTC	CASSESVPRDQETQYF
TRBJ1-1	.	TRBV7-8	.	TGTGCCAGCAGCTTAGACACATATGAAGCTTTCTTT	CASSLDTYEAFF
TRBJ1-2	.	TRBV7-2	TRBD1	TGTGCCAGCAGCCTCGACAGGGGGAACTATGGCTACACCTTC	CASSLDRGNYGYTF
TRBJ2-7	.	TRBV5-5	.	TGTGCCAGCAGCCAGAGACAGGAGACCTACGAGCAGTACTTC	CASSQRQETYEQYF
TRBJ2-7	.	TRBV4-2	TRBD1	TGTGCCAGCAGCCAAGAATTGGCGGCAGGGGGTGGCGAGCAGTACTTC	CASSQELAAGGGEQYF
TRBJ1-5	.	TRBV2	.	TGTGCCAGCAGAGCAAGGGGTCAGGGCAATCAGCCCCAGCATTTT	CASRARGQGNQPQHF
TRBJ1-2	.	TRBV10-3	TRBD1	TGTGCCCAAAGCAGGGACAGGGAGGAGAGCTACACCTTC	CAQSRDREESYTF
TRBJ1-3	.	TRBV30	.	TGTGCCTGGGGTCCGGGACACAACTCTGGAAACACCATATATTTT	CAWGPGHNSGNTIYF
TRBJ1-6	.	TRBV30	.	TGTGCCTGGGGAGGTAACATCGGAGGCTCACCCCTCCACTTT	CAWGGNIGGSPLHF
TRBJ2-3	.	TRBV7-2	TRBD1	TGTGCCAGCAGGCAAACAGGGGGGTATGGCACAGATACGCAGTATTTT	CASRQTGGYGTDTQYF
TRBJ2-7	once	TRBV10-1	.	TGCGCCAGGCCCAGGGGTTTACGTTCACCTTACTTC	CARPRGLRSPYF
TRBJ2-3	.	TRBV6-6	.	TGTGCCAGCAGTCACAGTTTTAGGGATACGCAGTATTTT	CASSHSFRDTQYF
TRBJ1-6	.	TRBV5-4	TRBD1	TGTGCCAGCAGAGACACCACAGGGGGCGTATGGAATTCACCCCTCCACTTT	CASRDTTGGVWNSPLHF
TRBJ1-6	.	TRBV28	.	TGTGCCAGCAGTTTATGGGATAGCGTGCGGACGGCGAATAATTCACCCCTCCACTTT	CASSLWDSVRTANNSPLHF
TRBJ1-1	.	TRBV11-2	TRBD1	TGTGCCAGCAGCCCTGGACGGGACAGGATTGAAGCTTTCTTT	CASSPGRDRIEAFF
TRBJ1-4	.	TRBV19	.	TGTGCCAGTAGTATGACTTCATCCCTCGTGGTCGAGCTGTTTTTT	CASSMTSSLVVELFF
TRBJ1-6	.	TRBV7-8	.	TGTGCCAGCAGCCCAAAAAGGACGGGATTTAATTCACCCCTCCACTTT	CASSPKRTGFNSPLHF
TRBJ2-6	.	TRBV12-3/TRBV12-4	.	TGTGCCAGCACCGGAGCTGGGGCCAACGTCCTGACTTTC	CASTGAGANVLTF
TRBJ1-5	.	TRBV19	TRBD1	TGTGCCAGTAGTATGGGGACAGGGTTGCAGCCCCAGCATTTT	CASSMGTGLQPQHF
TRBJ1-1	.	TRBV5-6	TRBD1	TGTGCCAGCAGCCTCCGGACAGGATCCAGAGAAGCTTTCTTT	CASSLRTGSREAFF
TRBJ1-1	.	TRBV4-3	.	TGCGCCAGCAGCCAAGATTTCGGGAGAATGAACACTGAAGCTTTCTTT	CASSQDFGRMNTEAFF